This entry lists 15 T cell receptor beta chains sequenced from one sample in a study of T cell responses to AZD1222 COVID-19 vaccine (dated by TCRdb to the early 2020s). According to the study, the label for this sample's time point signals: baseline before first vaccination. Library preparation employed the immunoSEQ multiplex PCR assay. What TCRdb holds here is the immuneACCESS table cut down to in-frame rearrangements. Part of the clones is not present; checked against another copy, under half of the missing clones reflect an unresolved V gene, and the others are unexplained. A total of some 200,000 clones appear in this sample, about 92% of them only once. The biggest ten clones account for about 10% of the sample. The starting material was peripheral blood, obtained on day 0 of AZD1222 vaccination. The receptors were gathered from an adult in good health.

This clone was seen more than once but under ten times. The genes are TRBV5-4 and TRBJ2-1; D perhaps matches TRBD1 (6 bases). Trimming took off 6 bases at V and 6 bases at J, with 10 bases between the two ends. Germline V CDR1 and CDR2: SGHNT, YYREEE (reference sequence). CDR3 size: 12 residues. The CDR3 sequence is CASKGVTNEQFF. The CDR3 nucleotides read TGTGCCAGCAAGGGGGTCACCAATGAGCAGTTCTTC.

The V and J genes are TRBV12-3 or TRBV12-4 and TRBJ1-2; D not certain. This CDR3 has 13 amino acids. With 7 bases removed from V and 4 bases from J, the gap between germline ends came to 13 bases. CDR3 in amino acids: CASTPSLGYGYTF. As DNA, the CDR3 is TGTGCCAGCACCCCCTCCCTCGGCTATGGCTACACCTTC.

The gene calls are TRBV10-2 and TRBJ2-3, with TRBD2 identical over 16 bases. The CDR3 contains 19 residues. V lost 2 bases to trimming and J lost 2 bases; unmatched junction nucleotides: 7. In germline, CDR1 is WSHSY, CDR2 SAAADI. CDR3 sequence: CASSELGTSGRADTDTQYF. The CDR3 bases are TGCGCCAGCAGTGAGCTTGGGACTAGCGGGAGGGCCGACACAGATACGCAGTATTTT.

This clone was counted between two and nine times. This rearrangement joins TRBV4-1 to TRBJ1-3; D remains ambiguous. From germline, CDR1 is MGHRA and CDR2 YSYEKL. The V gene lost 0 bases and the J gene lost 0 bases, with 9 bases spanning the gap. The CDR3 covers 16 residues. The CDR3 sequence is CASSQEKRSSGNTIYF. The CDR3 DNA sequence: TGCGCCAGCAGCCAAGAAAAGAGGAGCTCTGGAAACACCATATATTTT.

CDR3 DNA: TGTGCCAGCAGCTTAAAGGGTTACACCGGGGAGCTGTTTTTT. This codes for CASSLKGYTGELFF. This chain joins TRBV7-9 and TRBJ2-2, with unresolved D. The CDR3 is 14 amino acids. CDR1 and CDR2 (germline): SEHNR, FQNEAQ (reference sequence). Trimming took off 2 bases at V and 3 bases at J, with 7 bases between the two ends.

The chain joins TRBV3-1 (or the pseudogene TRBV3-2) to TRBJ2-1; 14 bases line up with TRBD2. The germline V gene has CDR1 LGHDT and CDR2 YNNKEL (reference sequence). Trimming took 2 bases from V and 1 from J; bases not matched to a gene: 10. CDR3 length equals 20 residues. The CDR3 nucleotides read TGTGCCAGCAGCCAACCACCGGGGGGGACTAGCGGGAGTTCCTACAATGAGCAGTTCTTC. Encoded protein: CASSQPPGGTSGSSYNEQFF.

CDR3 in amino acids: CASSFLAVSYNEQFF. The CDR3 region has the DNA TGTGCCAGTAGTTTCTTAGCGGTCTCCTACAATGAGCAGTTCTTC. V gene TRBV19 combines with J gene TRBJ2-1; the D gene is possibly TRBD2 (6 bases). Trimming shortened V by 5 bases and J by 0 bases, and 11 bases separated the two germline ends. This CDR3 has 15 amino acids. Germline-derived CDR1 and CDR2 are LNHDA and SQIVND (reference sequence).

This clone was seen once. The rearrangement links TRBV5-8 to TRBJ1-2; TRBD1 might be the D (5 bases). Germline CDR1 reads SGHTS; CDR2 reads YDEGEE. CDR3 size: 15 residues. V shed 1 base and J shed 3 bases, with 13 bases lying between them. The DNA for the CDR3 is TGTGCCAGCAGCTTGTGGGGCCGCGAAGACTATGGCTACACCTTC. This translates into CASSLWGREDYGYTF.

J is TRBJ1-5 and V is TRBV15, with 9 bases matching TRBD1. Losses at the gene ends were 5 bases for V and 3 bases for J; bases not matched to a gene: 8. Germline loops: CDR1 LNHNV, CDR2 YYDKDF (reference sequence). The CDR3 has 16 residues. The CDR3 sequence is CATSPDRTGANQPQHF. The CDR3 nucleotides are TGTGCCACCAGCCCCGACCGGACAGGGGCCAATCAGCCCCAGCATTTT.

The J gene is TRBJ1-2, the V gene TRBV2; D gene uncertain. The V end was cut by 7 bases, the J end by 5 bases, with 14 bases between. The CDR3 spans 13 residues. Per germline, CDR1 SNHLY and CDR2 FYNNEI. CDR3 region: CASTPGFWYGYTF. The CDR3 DNA is TGTGCCAGCACGCCCGGGTTTTGGTATGGCTACACCTTC. Using reference TRBV2 and TRBJ1-2 for the parts outside the CDR3, the full variable domain is EPEVTQTPSHQVTQMGQEVILRCVPISNHLYFYWYRQILGQKVEFLVSFYNNEISEKSEIFDDQFSVERPDGSNFTLKIRSTKLEDSAMYFCASTPGFWYGYTFGSGTRLTVV.

This clone was observed once. The chain recombines TRBV4-2 with TRBJ1-6; 9 positions match TRBD1. Losses at the gene ends were 2 bases for V and 8 bases for J; bases not matched to a gene: 10. Germline V lookup: CDR1 LGHNA, CDR2 YNFKEQ. This CDR3 region has 17 residues. The CDR3 coding sequence is TGTGCCAGCAGCCAACACCGGGACAGGGCATCGTATTCACCCCTCCACTTT. This codes for CASSQHRDRASYSPLHF.

This chain joins TRBV27 and TRBJ2-6; D is tentatively TRBD1 or TRBD2 (5 bases each). The germline V gene has CDR1 MNHEY and CDR2 SMNVEV (reference sequence). This CDR3 is built from 16 residues. The ends were cut back, 5 bases at V and 4 bases at J, with 15 bases in the middle. Here the CDR3 DNA reads TGTGCCAGCAGTCCAAGTGGGGGTGCCGGGGCCAACGTCCTGACTTTC. Translating gives CASSPSGGAGANVLTF. Filled out from reference TRBV27 and TRBJ2-6, the complete variable domain reads EAQVTQNPRYLITVTGKKLTVTCSQNMNHEYMSWYRQDPGLGLRQIYYSMNVEVTDKGDVPEGYKVSRKEKRNFPLILESPSPNQTSLYFCASSPSGGAGANVLTFGAGSRLTVL.

This clone has just one count. The chain carries TRBV12-5 and TRBJ2-1; TRBD1 aligns across 9 bases. Germline lookup yields CDR1 LGHNT and CDR2 FRNRAP. The CDR3 has 14 residues. Unmatched junction bases numbered 6, after V lost 4 bases and J lost 8 bases. For the CDR3, the DNA is TGTGCTAGTGGTTGGGGGACAGGGCCGGATGAGCAGTTCTTC. Translating it yields CASGWGTGPDEQFF.

The gene calls are TRBV9 and TRBJ2-7; TRBD1 might be the D (6 bases). The CDR3 spans 16 residues. V was pared by 0 bases and J by 0 bases, with 13 bases between. Germline V gene sequence: CDR1 SGDLS, CDR2 YYNGEE. The CDR3 here is CASSVDGGLSSYEQYF. Written as DNA, the CDR3 is TGTGCCAGCAGCGTAGATGGGGGCCTAAGCTCCTACGAGCAGTACTTC.

CDR3 in DNA: TGCGCCAGCAGCCAGGACCCCCAGGGGGCGGACTATGGCTACACCTTC. Translating it yields CASSQDPQGADYGYTF. The chain has TRBV4-3 and TRBJ1-2, with TRBD1 matching 8 bases. The CDR3 sequence is 16 residues long. The germline V gene encodes CDR1 LGHNA and CDR2 YSLEER. V dropped 3 bases and J dropped 3; count of bases not matched to a gene: 9.